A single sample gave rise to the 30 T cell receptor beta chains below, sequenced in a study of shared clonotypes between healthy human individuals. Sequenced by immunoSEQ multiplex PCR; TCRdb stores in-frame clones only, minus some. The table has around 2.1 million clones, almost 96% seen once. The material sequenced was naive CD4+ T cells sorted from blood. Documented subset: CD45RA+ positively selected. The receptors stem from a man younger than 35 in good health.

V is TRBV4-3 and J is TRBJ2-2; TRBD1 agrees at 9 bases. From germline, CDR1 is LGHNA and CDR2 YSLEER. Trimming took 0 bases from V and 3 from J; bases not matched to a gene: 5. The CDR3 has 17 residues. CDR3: CASSQEWGQGHTGELFF. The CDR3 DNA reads TGCGCCAGCAGCCAAGAGTGGGGACAGGGTCACACCGGGGAGCTGTTTTTT.

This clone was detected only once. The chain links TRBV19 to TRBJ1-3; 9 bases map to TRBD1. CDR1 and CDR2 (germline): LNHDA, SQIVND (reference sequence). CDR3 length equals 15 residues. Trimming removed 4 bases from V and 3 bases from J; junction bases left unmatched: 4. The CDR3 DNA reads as TGTGCCAGTAGTACCGGACAGGGGAATGGAAACACCATATATTTT. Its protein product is CASSTGQGNGNTIYF.

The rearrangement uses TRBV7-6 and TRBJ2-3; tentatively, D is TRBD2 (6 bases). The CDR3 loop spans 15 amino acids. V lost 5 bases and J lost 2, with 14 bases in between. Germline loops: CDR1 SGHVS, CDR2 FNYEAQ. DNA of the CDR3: TGTGCCAGCAGCCTCTTGCGGGATTACACAGATACGCAGTATTTT. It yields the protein CASSLLRDYTDTQYF.

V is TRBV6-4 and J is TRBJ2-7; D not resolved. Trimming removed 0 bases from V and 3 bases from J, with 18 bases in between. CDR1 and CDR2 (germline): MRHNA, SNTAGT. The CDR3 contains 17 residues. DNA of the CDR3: TGTGCCAGCAGTGACTCCACCCTGGTACCTATTTTCTACGAGCAGTACTTC. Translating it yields CASSDSTLVPIFYEQYF.

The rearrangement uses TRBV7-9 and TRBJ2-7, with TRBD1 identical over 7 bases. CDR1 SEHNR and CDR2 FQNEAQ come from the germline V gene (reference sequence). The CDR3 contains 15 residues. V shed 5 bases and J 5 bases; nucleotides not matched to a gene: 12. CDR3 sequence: CASSAYRDSEDEQYF. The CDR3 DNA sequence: TGTGCCAGCAGCGCCTACCGGGACAGCGAGGACGAGCAGTACTTC.

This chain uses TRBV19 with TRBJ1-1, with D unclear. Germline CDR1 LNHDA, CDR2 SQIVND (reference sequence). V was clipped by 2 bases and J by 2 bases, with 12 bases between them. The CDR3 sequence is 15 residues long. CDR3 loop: CASSINTDGNTEAFF. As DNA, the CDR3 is TGTGCCAGTAGTATAAACACAGACGGAAACACTGAAGCTTTCTTT.

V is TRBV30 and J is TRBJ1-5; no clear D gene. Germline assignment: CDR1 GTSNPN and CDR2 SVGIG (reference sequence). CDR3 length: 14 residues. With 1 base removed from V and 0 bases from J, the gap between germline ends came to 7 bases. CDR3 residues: CAWSDVNSNQPQHF. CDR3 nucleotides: TGTGCCTGGAGTGACGTTAATAGCAATCAGCCCCAGCATTTT.

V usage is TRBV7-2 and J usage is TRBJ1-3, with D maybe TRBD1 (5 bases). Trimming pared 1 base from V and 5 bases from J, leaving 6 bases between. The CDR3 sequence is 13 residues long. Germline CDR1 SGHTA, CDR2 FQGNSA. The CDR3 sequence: CASSLGGRNTIYF. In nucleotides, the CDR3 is TGTGCCAGCAGCTTAGGGGGCCGAAACACCATATATTTT.

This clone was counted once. The DNA for the CDR3 is TGTGCCAACAGACTAGCGGGGGGCACCGGGGAGCTGTTTTTT. It encodes CANRLAGGTGELFF. The rearrangement uses TRBV6-1 and TRBJ2-2, with 13 nucleotides matching TRBD2. This CDR3 contains 14 residues. Germline V gives CDR1 MNHNS, CDR2 SASEGT. V shed 10 bases and J 4 bases; nucleotides not matched to a gene: 3.

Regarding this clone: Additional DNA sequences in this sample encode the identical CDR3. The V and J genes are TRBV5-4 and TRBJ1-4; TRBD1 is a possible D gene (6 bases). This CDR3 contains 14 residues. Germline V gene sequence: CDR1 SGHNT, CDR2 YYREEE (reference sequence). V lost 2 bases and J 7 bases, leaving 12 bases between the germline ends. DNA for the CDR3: TGTGCCAGCAGCTTACGGGGGCCTGGTGAAAAACTGTTTTTT. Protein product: CASSLRGPGEKLFF.

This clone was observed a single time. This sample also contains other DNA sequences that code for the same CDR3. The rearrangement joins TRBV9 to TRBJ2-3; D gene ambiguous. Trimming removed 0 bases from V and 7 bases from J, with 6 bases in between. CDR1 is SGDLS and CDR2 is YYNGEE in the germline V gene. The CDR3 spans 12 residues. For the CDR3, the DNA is TGTGCCAGCAGCGTAGGGGGAAATACGCAGTATTTT. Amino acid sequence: CASSVGGNTQYF.

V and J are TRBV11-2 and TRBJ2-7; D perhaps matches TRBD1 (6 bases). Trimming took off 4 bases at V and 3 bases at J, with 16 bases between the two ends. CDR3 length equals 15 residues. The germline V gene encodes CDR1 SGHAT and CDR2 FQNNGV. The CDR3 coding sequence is TGTGCCAGCAGCTCCGGTAGGGGGACAATCTACGAGCAGTACTTC. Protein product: CASSSGRGTIYEQYF.

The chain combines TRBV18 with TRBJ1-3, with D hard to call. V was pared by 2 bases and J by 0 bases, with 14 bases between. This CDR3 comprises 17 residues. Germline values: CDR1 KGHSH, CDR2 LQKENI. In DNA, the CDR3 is TGTGCCAGCTCACCAACCCCTCCCTTTTTCTCTGGAAACACCATATATTTT. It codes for CASSPTPPFFSGNTIYF.

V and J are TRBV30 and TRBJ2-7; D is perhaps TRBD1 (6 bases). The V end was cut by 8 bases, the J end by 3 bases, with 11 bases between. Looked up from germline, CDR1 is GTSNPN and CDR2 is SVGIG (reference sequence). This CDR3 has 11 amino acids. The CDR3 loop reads CARSTGYEQYF. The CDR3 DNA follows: TGTGCCCGCTCGACAGGCTACGAGCAGTACTTC.

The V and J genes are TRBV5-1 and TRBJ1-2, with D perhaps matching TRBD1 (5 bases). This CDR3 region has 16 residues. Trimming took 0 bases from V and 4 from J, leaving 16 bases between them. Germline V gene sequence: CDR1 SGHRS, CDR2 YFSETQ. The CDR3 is CASSLVRDSGPYGYTF. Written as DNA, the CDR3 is TGCGCCAGCAGCTTGGTTCGGGACTCTGGACCCTATGGCTACACCTTC. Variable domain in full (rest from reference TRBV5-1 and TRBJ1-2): KAGVTQTPRYLIKTRGQQVTLSCSPISGHRSVSWYQQTPGQGLQFLFEYFSETQRNKGNFPGRFSGRQFSNSRSEMNVSTLELGDSALYLCASSLVRDSGPYGYTFGSGTRLTVV.

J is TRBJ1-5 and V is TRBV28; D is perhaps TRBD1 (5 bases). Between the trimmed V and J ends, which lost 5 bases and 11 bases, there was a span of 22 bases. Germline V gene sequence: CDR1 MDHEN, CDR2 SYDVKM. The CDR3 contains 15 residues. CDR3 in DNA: TGTGCCAGCAGTGCCTCGGGACGCGGAGTATCGACCCAGCATTTT. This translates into CASSASGRGVSTQHF.

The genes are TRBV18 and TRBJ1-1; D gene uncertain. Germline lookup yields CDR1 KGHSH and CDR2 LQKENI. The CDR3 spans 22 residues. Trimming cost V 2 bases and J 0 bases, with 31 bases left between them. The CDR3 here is CASSPGEPTGTSPTLMNTEAFF. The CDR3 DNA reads TGTGCCAGCTCACCAGGAGAACCCACGGGTACGTCCCCCACACTTATGAACACTGAAGCTTTCTTT.

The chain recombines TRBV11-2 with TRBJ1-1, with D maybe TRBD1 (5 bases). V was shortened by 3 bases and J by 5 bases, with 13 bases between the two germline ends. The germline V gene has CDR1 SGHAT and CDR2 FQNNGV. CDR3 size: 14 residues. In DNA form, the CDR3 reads TGTGCCAGCAGCTTTTCAGGGTCGGGGACTGAAGCTTTCTTT. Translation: CASSFSGSGTEAFF.

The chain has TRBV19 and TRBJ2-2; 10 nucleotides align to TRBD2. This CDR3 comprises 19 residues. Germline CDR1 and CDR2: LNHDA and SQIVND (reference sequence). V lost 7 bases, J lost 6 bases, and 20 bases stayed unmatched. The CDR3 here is CASNTILPSGRGVPGELFF. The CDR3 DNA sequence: TGTGCCAGTAACACGATCCTCCCTAGCGGGAGAGGGGTCCCCGGGGAGCTGTTTTTT.

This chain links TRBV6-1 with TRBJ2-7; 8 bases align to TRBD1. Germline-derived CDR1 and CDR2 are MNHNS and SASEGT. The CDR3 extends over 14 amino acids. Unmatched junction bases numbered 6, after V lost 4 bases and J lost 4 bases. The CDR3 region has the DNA TGTGCCAGCAGTGGGTTTACAGGGGGGTACGAGCAGTACTTC. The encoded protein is CASSGFTGGYEQYF.

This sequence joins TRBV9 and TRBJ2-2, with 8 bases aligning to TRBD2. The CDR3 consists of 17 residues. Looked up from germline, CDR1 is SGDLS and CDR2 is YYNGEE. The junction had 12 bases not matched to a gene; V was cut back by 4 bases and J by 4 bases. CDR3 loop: CASSPRPGLEGTGELFF. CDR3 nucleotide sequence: TGTGCCAGCAGCCCGCGGCCGGGACTAGAGGGCACCGGGGAGCTGTTTTTT.

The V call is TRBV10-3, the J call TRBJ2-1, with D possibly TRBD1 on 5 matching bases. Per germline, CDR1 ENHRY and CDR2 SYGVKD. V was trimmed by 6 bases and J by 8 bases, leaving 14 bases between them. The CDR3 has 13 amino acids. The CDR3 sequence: CAIRGERLDEQFF. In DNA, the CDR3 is TGTGCCATCAGAGGGGAAAGACTGGATGAGCAGTTCTTC.

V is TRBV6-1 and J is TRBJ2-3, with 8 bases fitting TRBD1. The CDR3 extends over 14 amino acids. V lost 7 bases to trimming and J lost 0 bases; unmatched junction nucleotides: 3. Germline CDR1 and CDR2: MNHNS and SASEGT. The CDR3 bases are TGTGCCAGCAAAGGGACAGGCAGCACAGATACGCAGTATTTT. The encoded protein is CASKGTGSTDTQYF.

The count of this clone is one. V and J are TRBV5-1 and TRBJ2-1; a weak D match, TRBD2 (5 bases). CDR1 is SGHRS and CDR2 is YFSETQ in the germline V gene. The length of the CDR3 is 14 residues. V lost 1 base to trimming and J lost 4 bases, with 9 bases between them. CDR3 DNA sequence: TGCGCCAGCAGCTTGACTAGTCTGTACAATGAGCAGTTCTTC. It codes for CASSLTSLYNEQFF.

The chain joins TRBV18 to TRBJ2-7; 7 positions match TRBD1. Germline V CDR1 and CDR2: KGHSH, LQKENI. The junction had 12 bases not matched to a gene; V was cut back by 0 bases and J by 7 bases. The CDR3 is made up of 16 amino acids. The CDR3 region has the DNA TGTGCCAGCTCACCACCGGGGACAGCCTACCTCGTGGAGCAGTACTTC. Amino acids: CASSPPGTAYLVEQYF.

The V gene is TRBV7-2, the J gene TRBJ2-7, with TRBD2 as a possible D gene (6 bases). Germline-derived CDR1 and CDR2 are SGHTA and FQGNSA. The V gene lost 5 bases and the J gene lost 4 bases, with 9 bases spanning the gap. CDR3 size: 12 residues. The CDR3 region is CASSATRYEQYF. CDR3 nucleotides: TGTGCCAGCAGCGCGACTAGATACGAGCAGTACTTC.

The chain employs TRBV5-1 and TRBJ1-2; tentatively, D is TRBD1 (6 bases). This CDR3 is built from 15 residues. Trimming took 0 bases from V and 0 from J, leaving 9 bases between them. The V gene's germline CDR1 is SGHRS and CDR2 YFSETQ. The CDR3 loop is CASSLEPGANYGYTF. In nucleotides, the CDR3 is TGCGCCAGCAGCTTGGAACCAGGGGCTAACTATGGCTACACCTTC.

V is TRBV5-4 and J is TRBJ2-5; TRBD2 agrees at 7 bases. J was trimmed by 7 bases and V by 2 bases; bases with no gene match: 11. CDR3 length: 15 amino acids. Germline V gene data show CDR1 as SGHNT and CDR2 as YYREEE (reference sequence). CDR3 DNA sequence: TGTGCCAGCAGCTTCGGGGGAGGGTCCTTATTGACCCAGTACTTC. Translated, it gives CASSFGGGSLLTQYF.

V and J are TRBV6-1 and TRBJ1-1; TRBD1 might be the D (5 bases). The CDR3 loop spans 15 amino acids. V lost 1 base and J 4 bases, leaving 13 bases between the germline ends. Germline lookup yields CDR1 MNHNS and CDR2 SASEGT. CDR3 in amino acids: CASSEGVAGATEAFF. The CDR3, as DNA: TGTGCCAGCAGTGAAGGGGTAGCTGGGGCCACTGAAGCTTTCTTT.

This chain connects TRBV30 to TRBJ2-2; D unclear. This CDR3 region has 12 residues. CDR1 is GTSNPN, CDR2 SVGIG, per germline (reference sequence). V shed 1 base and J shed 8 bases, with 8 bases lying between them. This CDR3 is CAWSEATGELFF. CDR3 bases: TGTGCCTGGAGTGAAGCTACGGGGGAGCTGTTTTTT.